This T cell receptor (beta chain) came from a study of technical replicates of blood from a handful of donors. Clones were read by immunoSEQ multiplex PCR, and TCRdb kept only the in-frame ones, dropping some. The sample lists tens of thousands of clones; around 95% were seen once. The V and J ends lost 2 bases and 6 bases, in that order; junction bases with no gene match: 11. The germline V gene has CDR1 MDHEN and CDR2 SYDVKM. The CDR3 covers 17 residues. Sequenced material: T cells isolated from PBMCs. The V gene is TRBV28, the J gene TRBJ1-5; 9 bases are a match to TRBD1. This receptor was obtained from a human donor in good health. CDR3 region: CASSLGATGGGTQPQHF. In DNA, the CDR3 is TGTGCCAGCAGTTTAGGGGCCACAGGGGGCGGCACTCAGCCCCAGCATTTT.